Here is one TCR beta chain with its context. The sample belongs to a study of blood T cell repertoires in COVID-19. The assay was immunoSEQ multiplex PCR, and TCRdb's table has in-frame clones only and misses some. The sample yields roughly 180,000 clones, roughly 80% seen once. Sequenced: peripheral blood. The origin of this receptor is a man aged 55-75 years with active or convalescent COVID-19.

CDR3 amino acids: CASSPGNQPQHF. The CDR3 nucleotides are TGTGCCAGCAGCCCAGGCAATCAGCCCCAGCATTTT. V usage is TRBV14 and J usage is TRBJ1-5, with unresolved D. CDR1 and CDR2 from the germline V gene are SGHDN and FVKESK. This CDR3 is 12 amino acids long. Trimming stripped 4 bases from V and 2 bases from J, with 3 bases between.